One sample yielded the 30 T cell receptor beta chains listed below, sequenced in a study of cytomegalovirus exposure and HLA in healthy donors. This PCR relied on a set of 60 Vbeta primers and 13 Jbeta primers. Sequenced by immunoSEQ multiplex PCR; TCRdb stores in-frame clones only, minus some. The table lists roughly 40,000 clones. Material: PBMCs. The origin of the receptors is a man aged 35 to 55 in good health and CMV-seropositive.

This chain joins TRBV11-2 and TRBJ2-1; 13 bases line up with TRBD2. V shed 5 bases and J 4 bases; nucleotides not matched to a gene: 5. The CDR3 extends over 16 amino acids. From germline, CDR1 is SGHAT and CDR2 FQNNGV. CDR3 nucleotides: TGTGCCAGCAGCACTAGCGGGAGGGCCCCTTACAATGAGCAGTTCTTC. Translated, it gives CASSTSGRAPYNEQFF.

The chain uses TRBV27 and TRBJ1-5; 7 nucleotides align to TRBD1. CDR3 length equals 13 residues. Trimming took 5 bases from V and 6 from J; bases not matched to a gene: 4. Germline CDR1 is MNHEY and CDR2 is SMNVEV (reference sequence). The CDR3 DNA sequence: TGTGCCAGCAGTCCTGACAGGGTTCAGCCCCAGCATTTT. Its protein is CASSPDRVQPQHF.

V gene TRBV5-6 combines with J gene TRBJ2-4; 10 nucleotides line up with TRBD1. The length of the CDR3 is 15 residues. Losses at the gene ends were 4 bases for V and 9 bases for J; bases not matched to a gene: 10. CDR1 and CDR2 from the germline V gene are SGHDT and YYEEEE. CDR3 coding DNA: TGTGCCAGCAGCCTGCAGACAGGGGGCTATAGCATTCAGTACTTC. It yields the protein CASSLQTGGYSIQYF.

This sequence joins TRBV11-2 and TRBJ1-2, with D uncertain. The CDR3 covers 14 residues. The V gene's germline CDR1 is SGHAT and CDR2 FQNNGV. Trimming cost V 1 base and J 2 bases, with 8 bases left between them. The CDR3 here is CASSLVLGNYGYTF. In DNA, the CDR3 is TGTGCCAGCAGCTTAGTTCTGGGCAACTATGGCTACACCTTC.

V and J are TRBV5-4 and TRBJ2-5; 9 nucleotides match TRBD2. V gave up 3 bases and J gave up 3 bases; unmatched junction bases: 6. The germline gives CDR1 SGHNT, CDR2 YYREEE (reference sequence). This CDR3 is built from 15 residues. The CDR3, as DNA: TGTGCCAGCAGCTCCGGACTAGCGACAAAAGAGACCCAGTACTTC. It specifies CASSSGLATKETQYF.

CDR3 sequence: CASSPGQGFNYGYTF. The CDR3 nucleotides are TGTGCCAGTAGTCCGGGACAGGGATTTAACTATGGCTACACCTTC. J is TRBJ1-2 and V is TRBV19, with 9 bases lining up with TRBD1. The trim removed 5 bases at V and 1 base at J, leaving 5 bases unmatched. The CDR3 totals 15 residues. Germline V CDR1 and CDR2: LNHDA, SQIVND (reference sequence).

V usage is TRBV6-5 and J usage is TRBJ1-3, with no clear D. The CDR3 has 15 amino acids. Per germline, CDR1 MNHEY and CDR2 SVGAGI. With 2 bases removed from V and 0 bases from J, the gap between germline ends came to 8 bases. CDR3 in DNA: TGTGCCAGCAGTTACGATCCGGGCTCTGGAAACACCATATATTTT. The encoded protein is CASSYDPGSGNTIYF.

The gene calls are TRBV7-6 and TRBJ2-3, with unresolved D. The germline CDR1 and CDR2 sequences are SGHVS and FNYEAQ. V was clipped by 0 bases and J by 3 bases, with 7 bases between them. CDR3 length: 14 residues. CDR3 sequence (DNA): TGTGCCAGCAGCTTAGCGCTCCGGACAGATACGCAGTATTTT. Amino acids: CASSLALRTDTQYF.

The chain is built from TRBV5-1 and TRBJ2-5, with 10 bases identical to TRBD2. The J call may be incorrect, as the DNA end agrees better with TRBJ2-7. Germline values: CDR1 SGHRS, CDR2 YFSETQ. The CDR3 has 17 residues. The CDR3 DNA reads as TGCGCCAGCAGTCTTGCCCCTGCGACTAGCGGGCCCTACGAGCAGTACTTC. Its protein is CASSLAPATSGPYEQYF.

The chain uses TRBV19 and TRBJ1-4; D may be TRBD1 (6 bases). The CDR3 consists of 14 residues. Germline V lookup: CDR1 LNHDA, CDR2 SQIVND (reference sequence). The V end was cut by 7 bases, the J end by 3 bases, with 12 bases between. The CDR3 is CASKTGTSNEKLFF. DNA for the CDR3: TGTGCCAGTAAAACAGGGACGTCTAATGAAAAACTGTTTTTT. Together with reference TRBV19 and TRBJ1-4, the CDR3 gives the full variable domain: DGGITQSPKYLFRKEGQNVTLSCEQNLNHDAMYWYRQDPGQGLRLIYYSQIVNDFQKGDIAEGYSVSREKKESFPLTVTSAQKNPTAFYLCASKTGTSNEKLFFGSGTQLSVL.

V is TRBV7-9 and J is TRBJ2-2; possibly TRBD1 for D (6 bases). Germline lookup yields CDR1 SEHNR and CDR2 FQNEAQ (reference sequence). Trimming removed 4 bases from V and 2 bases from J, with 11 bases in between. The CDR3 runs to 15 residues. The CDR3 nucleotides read TGTGCCAGCAGCTCCCGGGACATTAACACCGGGGAGCTGTTTTTT. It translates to CASSSRDINTGELFF.

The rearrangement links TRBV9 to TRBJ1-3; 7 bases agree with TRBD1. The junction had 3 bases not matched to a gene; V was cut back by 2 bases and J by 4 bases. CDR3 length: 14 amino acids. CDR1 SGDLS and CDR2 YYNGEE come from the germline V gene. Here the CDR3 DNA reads TGTGCCAGCAGCGTTACAGGGGACGGAAACACCATATATTTT. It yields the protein CASSVTGDGNTIYF. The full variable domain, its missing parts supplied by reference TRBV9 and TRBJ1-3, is DSGVTQTPKHLITATGQRVTLRCSPRSGDLSVYWYQQSLDQGLQFLIQYYNGEERAKGNILERFSAQQFPDLHSELNLSSLELGDSALYFCASSVTGDGNTIYFGEGSWLTVV.

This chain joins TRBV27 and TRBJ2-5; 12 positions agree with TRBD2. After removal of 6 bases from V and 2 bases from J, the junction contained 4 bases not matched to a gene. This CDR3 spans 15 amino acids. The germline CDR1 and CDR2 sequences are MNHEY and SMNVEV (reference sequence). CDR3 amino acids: CASRLAGGGQETQYF. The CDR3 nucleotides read TGTGCCAGCAGACTAGCGGGAGGTGGACAAGAGACCCAGTACTTC.

In DNA, the CDR3 is TGTGCCAGCAGCGTCCGGGACAGGGCTCACGAGCAGTACTTC. Protein product: CASSVRDRAHEQYF. The chain carries TRBV11-2 and TRBJ2-7; 9 bases line up with TRBD1. Trimming at V came to 5 bases and at J to 5 bases, leaving 7 bases not matched to a gene. There are 14 residues in the CDR3. Germline assignment: CDR1 SGHAT and CDR2 FQNNGV.

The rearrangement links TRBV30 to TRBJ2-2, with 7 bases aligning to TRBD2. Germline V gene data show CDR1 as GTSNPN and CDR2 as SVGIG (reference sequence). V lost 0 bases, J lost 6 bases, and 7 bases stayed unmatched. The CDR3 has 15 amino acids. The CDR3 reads CAWSVGGAGAGELFF. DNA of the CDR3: TGTGCCTGGAGTGTTGGTGGGGCGGGGGCCGGGGAGCTGTTTTTT.

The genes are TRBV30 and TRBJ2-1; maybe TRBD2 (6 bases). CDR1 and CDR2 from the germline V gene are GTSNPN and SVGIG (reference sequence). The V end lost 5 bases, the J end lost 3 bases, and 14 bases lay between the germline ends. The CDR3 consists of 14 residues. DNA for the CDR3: TGTGCCTGGGATGGGGGGAACGACTACAATGAGCAGTTCTTC. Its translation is CAWDGGNDYNEQFF.

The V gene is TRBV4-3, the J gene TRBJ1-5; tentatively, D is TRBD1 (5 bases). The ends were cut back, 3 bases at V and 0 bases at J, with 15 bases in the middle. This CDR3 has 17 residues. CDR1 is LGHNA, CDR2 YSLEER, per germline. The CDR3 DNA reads TGCGCCAGCAGCCAGGCATACAGGTCCTATAGCAATCAGCCCCAGCATTTT. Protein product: CASSQAYRSYSNQPQHF.

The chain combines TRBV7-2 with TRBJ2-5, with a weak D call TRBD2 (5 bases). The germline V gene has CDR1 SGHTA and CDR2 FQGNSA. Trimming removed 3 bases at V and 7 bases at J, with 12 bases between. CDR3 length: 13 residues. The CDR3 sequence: CASSFPVEGTQYF. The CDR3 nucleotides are TGTGCCAGCAGCTTTCCGGTAGAGGGGACCCAGTACTTC.

CDR3 nucleotides: TGTGCCAGCAGCTCCCCGACTAGCGCCGGGGAGCTGTTTTTT. This translates into CASSSPTSAGELFF. This sequence joins TRBV5-4 and TRBJ2-2; 8 bases are shared with TRBD2. Germline CDR1 is SGHNT and CDR2 is YYREEE (reference sequence). Unmatched junction bases numbered 4, after V lost 3 bases and J lost 6 bases. This CDR3 is 14 amino acids long. Drawing the rest from reference TRBV5-4 and TRBJ2-2, the complete variable domain is ETGVTQSPTHLIKTRGQQVTLRCSSQSGHNTVSWYQQALGQGPQFIFQYYREEENGRGNFPPRFSGLQFPNYSSELNVNALELDDSALYLCASSSPTSAGELFFGEGSRLTVL.

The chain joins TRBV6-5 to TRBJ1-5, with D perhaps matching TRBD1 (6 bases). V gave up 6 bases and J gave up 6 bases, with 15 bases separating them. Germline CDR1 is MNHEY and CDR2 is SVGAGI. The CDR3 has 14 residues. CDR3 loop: CASRAQGPGQPQHF. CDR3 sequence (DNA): TGTGCCAGCAGGGCACAGGGCCCGGGTCAGCCCCAGCATTTT.

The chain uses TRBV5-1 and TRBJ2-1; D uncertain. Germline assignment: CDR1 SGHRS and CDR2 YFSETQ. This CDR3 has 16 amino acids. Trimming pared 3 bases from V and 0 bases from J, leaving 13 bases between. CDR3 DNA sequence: TGCGCCAGCAGCTCCCTAGGCGCGAGCTCCTACAATGAGCAGTTCTTC. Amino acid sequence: CASSSLGASSYNEQFF.

CDR3 in amino acids: CASSGQGNDEQYF. Here the CDR3 DNA reads TGCGCCAGCAGCGGACAAGGGAACGACGAGCAGTACTTC. V and J are TRBV5-1 and TRBJ2-7; weak D call: TRBD1 (5 bases). The CDR3 has 13 amino acids. CDR1 is SGHRS and CDR2 is YFSETQ in the germline V gene. Trimming took off 4 bases at V and 5 bases at J, with 13 bases between the two ends.

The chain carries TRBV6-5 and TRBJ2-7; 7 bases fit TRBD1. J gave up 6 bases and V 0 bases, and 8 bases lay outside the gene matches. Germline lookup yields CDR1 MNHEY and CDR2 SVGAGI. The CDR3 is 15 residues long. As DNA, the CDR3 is TGTGCCAGCAGTTACTCCTTCCAGGGGGTAGGCGAGCAGTACTTC. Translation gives CASSYSFQGVGEQYF.

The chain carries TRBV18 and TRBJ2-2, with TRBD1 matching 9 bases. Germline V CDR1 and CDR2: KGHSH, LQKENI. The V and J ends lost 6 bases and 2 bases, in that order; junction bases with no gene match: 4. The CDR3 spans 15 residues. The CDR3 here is CASSADRGNTGELFF. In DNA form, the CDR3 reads TGTGCCAGCTCGGCGGACAGGGGTAACACCGGGGAGCTGTTTTTT.

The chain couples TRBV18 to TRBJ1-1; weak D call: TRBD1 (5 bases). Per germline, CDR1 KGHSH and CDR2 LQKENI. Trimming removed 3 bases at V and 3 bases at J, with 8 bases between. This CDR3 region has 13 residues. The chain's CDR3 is CASSPVRDTEAFF. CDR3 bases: TGTGCCAGCTCACCGGTCAGGGACACTGAAGCTTTCTTT.

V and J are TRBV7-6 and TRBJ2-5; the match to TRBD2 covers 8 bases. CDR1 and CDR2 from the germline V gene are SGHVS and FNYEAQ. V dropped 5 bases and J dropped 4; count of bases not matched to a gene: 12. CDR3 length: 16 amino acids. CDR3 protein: CASSPTLGGGRETQYF. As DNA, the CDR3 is TGTGCCAGCAGCCCAACCCTCGGGGGGGGGCGAGAGACCCAGTACTTC.

The CDR3 coding sequence is TGTGCCAGTAGTATAGGGGGGGGAGTGACAAACTATGGCTACACCTTC. Translation gives CASSIGGGVTNYGYTF. The chain employs TRBV19 and TRBJ1-2; a weak D match, TRBD1 (5 bases). The V gene's germline CDR1 is LNHDA and CDR2 SQIVND (reference sequence). This CDR3 spans 16 amino acids. V lost 1 base and J 2 bases, leaving 14 bases between the germline ends.

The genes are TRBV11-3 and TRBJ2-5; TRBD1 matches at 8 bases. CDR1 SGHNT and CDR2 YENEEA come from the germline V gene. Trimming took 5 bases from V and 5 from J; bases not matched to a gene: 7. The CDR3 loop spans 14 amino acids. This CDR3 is CASSQDRVGETQYF. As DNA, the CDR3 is TGTGCCAGCAGCCAGGACAGGGTCGGGGAGACCCAGTACTTC.

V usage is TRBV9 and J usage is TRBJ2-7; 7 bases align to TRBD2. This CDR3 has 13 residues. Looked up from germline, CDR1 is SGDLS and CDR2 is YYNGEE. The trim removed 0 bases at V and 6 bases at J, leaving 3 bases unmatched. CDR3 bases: TGTGCCAGCAGCGTAGGGCCGGGGGGCGAGCAGTACTTC. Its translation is CASSVGPGGEQYF.

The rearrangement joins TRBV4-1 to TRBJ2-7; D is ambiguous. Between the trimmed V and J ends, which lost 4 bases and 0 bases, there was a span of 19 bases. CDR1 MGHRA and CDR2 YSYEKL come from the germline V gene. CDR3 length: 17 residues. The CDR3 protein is CASSPAFAAKASYEQYF. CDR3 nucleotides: TGCGCCAGCAGCCCAGCTTTCGCGGCCAAGGCCTCCTACGAGCAGTACTTC.